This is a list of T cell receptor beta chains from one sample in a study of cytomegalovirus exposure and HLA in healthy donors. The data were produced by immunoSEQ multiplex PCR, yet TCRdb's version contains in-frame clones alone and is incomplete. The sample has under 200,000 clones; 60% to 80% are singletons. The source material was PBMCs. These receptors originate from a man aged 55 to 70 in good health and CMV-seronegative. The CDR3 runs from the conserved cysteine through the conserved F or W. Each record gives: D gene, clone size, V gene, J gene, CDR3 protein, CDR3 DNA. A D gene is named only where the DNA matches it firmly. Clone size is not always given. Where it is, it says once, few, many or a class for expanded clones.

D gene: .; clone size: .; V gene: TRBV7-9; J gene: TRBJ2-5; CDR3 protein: CASSVGRDSKTQYF; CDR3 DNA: TGTGCCAGCAGCGTGGGTAGGGACTCTAAGACCCAGTACTTC
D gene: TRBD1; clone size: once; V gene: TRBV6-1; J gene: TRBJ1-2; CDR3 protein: CASSGRTGDYGYTF; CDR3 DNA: TGTGCCAGCAGTGGGCGGACAGGGGACTATGGCTACACCTTC
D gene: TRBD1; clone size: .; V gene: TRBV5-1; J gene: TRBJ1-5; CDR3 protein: CASSLAGGSNQPQHF; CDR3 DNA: TGCGCCAGCAGCTTGGCAGGGGGCAGCAATCAGCCCCAGCATTTT
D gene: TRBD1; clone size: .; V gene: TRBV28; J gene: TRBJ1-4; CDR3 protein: CASRPYKGAGEKLFF; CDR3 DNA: TGTGCCAGCAGGCCCTACAAGGGGGCAGGGGAAAAACTGTTTTTT
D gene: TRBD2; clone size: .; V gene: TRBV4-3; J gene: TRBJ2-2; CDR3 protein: CASSQDASGGGTGELFF; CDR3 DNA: TGCGCCAGCAGCCAGGACGCTTCGGGAGGGGGGACCGGGGAGCTGTTTTTT
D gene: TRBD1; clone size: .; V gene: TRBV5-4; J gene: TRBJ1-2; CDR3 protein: CASSRDRGHGYPF; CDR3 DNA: TGTGCCAGCAGCCGGGACAGGGGACATGGCTACCCCTTC
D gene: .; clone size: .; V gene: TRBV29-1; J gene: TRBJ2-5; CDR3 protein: CSVRFRDIQETQYF; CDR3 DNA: TGCAGCGTTCGGTTCAGAGACATCCAAGAGACCCAGTACTTC
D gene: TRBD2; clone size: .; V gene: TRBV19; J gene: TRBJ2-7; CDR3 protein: CASSIDLAGYSYEQYF; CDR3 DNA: TGTGCCAGTAGTATAGACCTAGCGGGATACTCCTACGAGCAGTACTTC
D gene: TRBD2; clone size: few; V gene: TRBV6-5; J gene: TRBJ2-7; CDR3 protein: CASSYPSGVAYEQYF; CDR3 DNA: TGTGCCAGCAGTTACCCTAGCGGGGTTGCCTACGAGCAGTACTTC
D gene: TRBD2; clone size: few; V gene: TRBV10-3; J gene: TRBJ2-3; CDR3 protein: CAISGEGFTDTQYF; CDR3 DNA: TGTGCCATCAGTGGGGAGGGGTTTACAGATACGCAGTATTTT
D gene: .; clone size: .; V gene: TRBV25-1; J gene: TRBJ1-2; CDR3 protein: CASSEGGRYGYTF; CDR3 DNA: TGTGCCAGCAGTGAGGGAGGAAGATATGGCTACACCTTC
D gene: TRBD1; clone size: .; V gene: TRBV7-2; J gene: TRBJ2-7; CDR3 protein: CASSSPGQGAYEQYF; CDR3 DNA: TGTGCCAGCAGTTCGCCGGGACAGGGAGCCTACGAGCAGTACTTC
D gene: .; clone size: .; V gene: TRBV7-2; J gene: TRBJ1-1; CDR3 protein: CASSRGTEAFF; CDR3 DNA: TGTGCCAGCAGCAGAGGGACTGAAGCTTTCTTT
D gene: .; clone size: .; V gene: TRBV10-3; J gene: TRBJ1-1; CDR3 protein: CAISPGGGDGSTEAFF; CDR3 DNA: TGTGCCATCAGCCCCGGTGGGGGGGACGGATCCACTGAAGCTTTCTTT
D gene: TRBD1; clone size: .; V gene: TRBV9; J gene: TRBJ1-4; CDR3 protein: CASSAHRGKNEKLFF; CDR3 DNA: TGTGCCAGCAGCGCCCACAGGGGGAAAAATGAAAAACTGTTTTTT
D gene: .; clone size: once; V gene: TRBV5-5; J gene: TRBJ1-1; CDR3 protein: CASSLGGPQGPFF; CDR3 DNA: TGTGCCAGCAGCTTGGGGGGGCCCCAGGGTCCTTTCTTT
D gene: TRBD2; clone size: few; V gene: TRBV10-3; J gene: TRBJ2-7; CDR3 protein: CAISGLAGVSYEQYF; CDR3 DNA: TGTGCCATCAGTGGACTAGCGGGGGTCTCCTACGAGCAGTACTTC
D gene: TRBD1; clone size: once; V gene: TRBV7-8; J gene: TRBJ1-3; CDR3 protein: CASSLQSFTGGADTIYF; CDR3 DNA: TGTGCCAGCAGCCTCCAATCTTTTACAGGGGGCGCGGACACCATATATTTT
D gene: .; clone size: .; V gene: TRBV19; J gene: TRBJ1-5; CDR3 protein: CASSMSGGLQQPQHF; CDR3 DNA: TGTGCCAGTAGTATGTCAGGAGGGCTCCAGCAGCCCCAGCATTTT
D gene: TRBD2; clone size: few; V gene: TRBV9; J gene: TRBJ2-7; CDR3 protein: CASSPRDSGGFYEQYF; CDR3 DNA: TGTGCCAGCAGCCCCCGGGATAGCGGGGGTTTCTACGAGCAGTACTTC
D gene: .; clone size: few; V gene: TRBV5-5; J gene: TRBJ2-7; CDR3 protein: CASSSRTVGEQYF; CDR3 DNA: TGTGCCAGCAGCTCGAGGACTGTCGGCGAGCAGTACTTC
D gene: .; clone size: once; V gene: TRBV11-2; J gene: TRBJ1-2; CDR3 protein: CASSQQGFGYTF; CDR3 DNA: TGTGCCAGCAGCCAACAGGGATTTGGCTACACCTTC
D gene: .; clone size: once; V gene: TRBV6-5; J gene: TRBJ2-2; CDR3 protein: CASGLRGLNTGELFF; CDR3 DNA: TGTGCCAGCGGACTCCGGGGACTCAACACCGGGGAGCTGTTTTTT